These T cell receptor beta chains were read from a single sample in a study of OX40 agonist ivuxolimab in advanced cancers. Clones were sequenced by immunoSEQ multiplex PCR, and TCRdb holds only the in-frame ones, with some missing. Among 40,000 to 50,000 clones listed, around nine tenths were seen once. The specimen was CD4+ or CD8+ T cells sorted from blood, collected in a trial of the OX40 agonist ivuxolimab. The source is an adult with an advanced solid tumor such as melanoma, head and neck, liver or kidney cancer. The CDR3 runs from the conserved cysteine through the conserved F or W. D genes are given only for firm matches. Size values are once, few and many counts, or a class for expanded clones, and some rows have none.

v_call: TRBV4-1; clone_size: NA; d_call: TRBD2; j_call: TRBJ2-2; cdr3_nt: TGCGCCAGCAGCCAACCGACTAGCGAATACACCGGGGAGCTGTTTTTT; cdr3_aa: CASSQPTSEYTGELFF
v_call: TRBV10-1; clone_size: NA; d_call: TRBD1; j_call: TRBJ2-1; cdr3_nt: TGCGCCAGCAGTTTCCTGGACAGGGTGACTTACAATGAGCAGTTCTTC; cdr3_aa: CASSFLDRVTYNEQFF
v_call: TRBV7-9; clone_size: NA; d_call: NA; j_call: TRBJ2-5; cdr3_nt: TGTGCCAGCAGCGTAGACGGGGGCCGGGAGACCCAGTACTTC; cdr3_aa: CASSVDGGRETQYF
v_call: TRBV19; clone_size: NA; d_call: TRBD1; j_call: TRBJ2-5; cdr3_nt: TGTGCCAGTAGTATGGGACAGAGCCGGGAGACCCAGTACTTC; cdr3_aa: CASSMGQSRETQYF
v_call: TRBV4-3; clone_size: NA; d_call: NA; j_call: TRBJ1-1; cdr3_nt: TGCGCCAGCAGCCAAGGGAACGGCTACACTGAAGCTTTCTTT; cdr3_aa: CASSQGNGYTEAFF
v_call: TRBV5-4; clone_size: few; d_call: TRBD1; j_call: TRBJ1-1; cdr3_nt: TGTGCCAGCAGCGATCCAGGGGGCCTGAACACTGAAGCTTTCTTT; cdr3_aa: CASSDPGGLNTEAFF
v_call: TRBV18; clone_size: NA; d_call: NA; j_call: TRBJ1-2; cdr3_nt: TGTGCCAGCTCACCACCCCGGGGTGGCTACACCTTC; cdr3_aa: CASSPPRGGYTF
v_call: TRBV4-1; clone_size: NA; d_call: NA; j_call: TRBJ2-5; cdr3_nt: TGCGCCAGCAGCCAAGGCGTACGAGCGGGAGAGACCCAGTACTTC; cdr3_aa: CASSQGVRAGETQYF
v_call: TRBV27; clone_size: NA; d_call: NA; j_call: TRBJ2-1; cdr3_nt: TGTGCCAGCAGTTTGGTAGGGAATGAGCAGTTCTTC; cdr3_aa: CASSLVGNEQFF
v_call: TRBV4-1; clone_size: once; d_call: NA; j_call: TRBJ2-3; cdr3_nt: TGCGCCAGCAGCCAAGATGCAGGGGCAGATACGCAGTATTTT; cdr3_aa: CASSQDAGADTQYF
v_call: TRBV7-2; clone_size: once; d_call: TRBD1; j_call: TRBJ1-2; cdr3_nt: TGTGCCAGCAACATCGGAGGACAGGTTAACGACGGCTACACCTTC; cdr3_aa: CASNIGGQVNDGYTF
v_call: TRBV4-2; clone_size: NA; d_call: NA; j_call: TRBJ2-1; cdr3_nt: TGTGCCAGCAGCCAAGATGACGGGATAGGTATGTACAATGAGCAGTTCTTC; cdr3_aa: CASSQDDGIGMYNEQFF
v_call: TRBV28; clone_size: NA; d_call: TRBD1; j_call: TRBJ1-3; cdr3_nt: TGTGCCAGCAGTTTAATAAGGGACAGGCCATCGGATTTT; cdr3_aa: CASSLIRDRPSDF
v_call: TRBV27; clone_size: NA; d_call: TRBD2; j_call: TRBJ2-1; cdr3_nt: TGTGCCAGCGCCCCCCAAGGGATCGGGAGGGGAGGGAATGAGCAGTTCTTC; cdr3_aa: CASAPQGIGRGGNEQFF
v_call: TRBV4-3; clone_size: NA; d_call: NA; j_call: TRBJ2-7; cdr3_nt: TGCGCCAGCAGCCTCCGGGACGGAACCTACGAGCAGTACTTC; cdr3_aa: CASSLRDGTYEQYF
v_call: TRBV5-1; clone_size: NA; d_call: NA; j_call: TRBJ2-3; cdr3_nt: TGCGCCAGCAGACAGGTCTTTGGTACAGATACGCAGTATTTT; cdr3_aa: CASRQVFGTDTQYF
v_call: TRBV7-6; clone_size: once; d_call: TRBD1; j_call: TRBJ1-3; cdr3_nt: TGTGCCAGCAGCTACGTCCCGGGACAGGGGACGAGGTCTGGAAACACCATATATTTT; cdr3_aa: CASSYVPGQGTRSGNTIYF
v_call: TRBV5-6; clone_size: NA; d_call: NA; j_call: TRBJ2-1; cdr3_nt: TGTGCCAGCAGCTTGGAAGGCGGGGCCCTTGTTGATGAGCAGTTCTTC; cdr3_aa: CASSLEGGALVDEQFF
v_call: TRBV10-3; clone_size: NA; d_call: TRBD2; j_call: TRBJ2-1; cdr3_nt: TGTGCCATCAGTGAGACACAACGGACTAGCGGTTTAGGGAATGAGCAGTTCTTC; cdr3_aa: CAISETQRTSGLGNEQFF
v_call: TRBV9; clone_size: NA; d_call: NA; j_call: TRBJ2-2; cdr3_nt: TGTGCCAGCAGCATGACCGGGGAGCTGTTTTTT; cdr3_aa: CASSMTGELFF
v_call: TRBV5-4; clone_size: NA; d_call: TRBD2; j_call: TRBJ2-7; cdr3_nt: TGTGCCAGCAGCTTGGCGGGACTAGCGGACGAGCAGTACTTC; cdr3_aa: CASSLAGLADEQYF
v_call: TRBV11-2; clone_size: NA; d_call: NA; j_call: TRBJ1-2; cdr3_nt: TGTGCCAGCAGCTCAGGGCAGCGCTATGGCTACACCTTC; cdr3_aa: CASSSGQRYGYTF
v_call: TRBV28; clone_size: NA; d_call: NA; j_call: TRBJ2-2; cdr3_nt: TGTGCCAGCAGCCCCTACTCCGGGGCGGCAAACACCGGGGAGCTGTTTTTT; cdr3_aa: CASSPYSGAANTGELFF
v_call: TRBV7-3; clone_size: NA; d_call: NA; j_call: TRBJ2-6; cdr3_nt: TGTGCCAGCAGCCTAGGAACAGGGTCATCTGGGGCCAACGTCCTGACTTTC; cdr3_aa: CASSLGTGSSGANVLTF
v_call: TRBV6-5; clone_size: NA; d_call: NA; j_call: TRBJ1-4; cdr3_nt: TGTGCCAGCAGTTACCTTTCCATAAATGAAAAACTGTTTTTT; cdr3_aa: CASSYLSINEKLFF
v_call: TRBV21-1; clone_size: NA; d_call: NA; j_call: TRBJ2-3; cdr3_nt: TGTGCCAGCAGCAAACTGGAGGCGGACACAGATACGCAGTATTTT; cdr3_aa: CASSKLEADTDTQYF
v_call: TRBV9; clone_size: NA; d_call: TRBD2; j_call: TRBJ2-2; cdr3_nt: TGTGCCAGCAGCTTAGGGCTAGCGGGCGGGGAGCTGTTTTTT; cdr3_aa: CASSLGLAGGELFF
v_call: TRBV9; clone_size: NA; d_call: NA; j_call: TRBJ2-2; cdr3_nt: TGTGCCAGCAGCGATACAGGGATGAACACCGGGGAGCTGTTTTTT; cdr3_aa: CASSDTGMNTGELFF
v_call: TRBV9; clone_size: NA; d_call: NA; j_call: TRBJ1-1; cdr3_nt: TGTGCCAGCAGCCCAAGTTTGATCCTGAACACTGAAGCTTTCTTT; cdr3_aa: CASSPSLILNTEAFF
v_call: TRBV5-8; clone_size: NA; d_call: TRBD1; j_call: TRBJ1-6; cdr3_nt: TGTGCCAGCAGCTTGCGAGGGGGCACGGGCTCCTATAATTCACCCCTCCACTTT; cdr3_aa: CASSLRGGTGSYNSPLHF
v_call: TRBV27; clone_size: NA; d_call: NA; j_call: TRBJ2-2; cdr3_nt: TGTGCCAGCAGTTGGGGAAACACCGGGGAGCTGTTTTTT; cdr3_aa: CASSWGNTGELFF